The clone carrying this TCR beta chain was counted once. Its antigen is currently unknown. The V and J ends lost 1 base and 2 bases respectively, with 11 bases between them. Germline-derived CDR1 and CDR2 are SGHTA and FQGNSA. CDR3 length: 15 residues. This sample is part of a study of T cell responses to AZD1222 COVID-19 vaccine. Clones were sequenced by immunoSEQ multiplex PCR, and TCRdb holds only the in-frame ones, with some missing. The table records 100,000 to 150,000 clones, 85% to 90% of them present only once. The study's findings and limits: Baseline seropositivity occurred in only a handful of AZD1222 recipients.

The rearrangement joins TRBV7-2 to TRBJ1-2, with a possible D match to TRBD1 (5 bases). Sequences were derived from peripheral blood, sampled on day 0 of AZD1222 vaccination. The receptor's source is an adult in good health. The CDR3 region is CASSLEGRANYGYTF. Here the CDR3 DNA reads TGTGCCAGCAGCTTAGAGGGCAGGGCGAACTATGGCTACACCTTC.